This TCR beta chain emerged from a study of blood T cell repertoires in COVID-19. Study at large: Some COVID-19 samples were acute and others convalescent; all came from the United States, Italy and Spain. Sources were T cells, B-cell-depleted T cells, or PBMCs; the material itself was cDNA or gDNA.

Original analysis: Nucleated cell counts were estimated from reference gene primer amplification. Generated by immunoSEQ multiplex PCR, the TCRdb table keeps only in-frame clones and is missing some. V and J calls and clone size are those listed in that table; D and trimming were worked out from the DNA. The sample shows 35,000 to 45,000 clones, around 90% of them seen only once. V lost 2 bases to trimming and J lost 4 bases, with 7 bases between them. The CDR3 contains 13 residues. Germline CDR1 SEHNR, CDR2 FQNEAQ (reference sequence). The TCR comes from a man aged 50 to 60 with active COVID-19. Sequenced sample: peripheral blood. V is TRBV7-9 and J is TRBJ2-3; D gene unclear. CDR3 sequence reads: CASSLYGSDTQYF. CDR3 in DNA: TGTGCCAGCAGCTTATACGGGTCAGATACGCAGTATTTT.